A selection of T cell receptor beta chains follows, all from one sample in a study of early T cells in non-severe SARS-CoV-2 infection. TCRdb re-analysed the 5' RACE reads in MiXCR, keeping a single row per CDR3 protein. The repertoire includes 50,000 to 65,000 distinct CDR3 sequences, around 9.3% of them detected once, and roughly 18% sits in the top ten. The sequenced sample consisted of whole blood. The receptors originated from an adult who was a healthcare worker with PCR-confirmed SARS-CoV-2 infection or an uninfected control (not recorded which). Each CDR3 is given with its conserved first and last residue. A D gene is named only where the DNA matches it firmly. The size of a clone is reported for some rows only, either as once, few or many, or as a class for expanded clones.

clone_size	d_call	j_call	cdr3_length	v_call	cdr3_nt	cdr3_aa
few	.	TRBJ1-1	15	TRBV4-3	TGCGCCAGCAGCCAAGGAAGCCCGGCGGGCAGTGAAGCTTTCTTT	CASSQGSPAGSEAFF
.	.	TRBJ2-2	19	TRBV24-1	TGTGCCACCAGTGATTCGTGGACAGAGGGACCCGCGAACACCGGGGAGCTGTTTTTT	CATSDSWTEGPANTGELFF
.	.	TRBJ1-2	15	TRBV20-1	TGCAGTGCTAGAGATACGGGGGGGAAGCTCTATGGCTACACCTTC	CSARDTGGKLYGYTF
.	.	TRBJ2-3	15	TRBV4-3	TGCGCCAGCAGCCAAGGGCAGGGGTTCGGCGATACGCAGTATTTT	CASSQGQGFGDTQYF
.	.	TRBJ2-5	13	TRBV5-1	TGCGCCAGCACAATTTCCGGGGGAGAGACCCAGTACTTC	CASTISGGETQYF
.	.	TRBJ2-3	14	TRBV6-5	TGTGCCAGCAGTTACTCAGGGGGTACAGATACGCAGTATTTT	CASSYSGGTDTQYF
few	.	TRBJ2-7	13	TRBV12-3/TRBV12-4	TGTGCCAGCAGTACCCAAGACAGTTACGAGCAGTACTTC	CASSTQDSYEQYF
.	.	TRBJ2-7	15	TRBV12-3/TRBV12-4	TGTGCCAGCAGTTCTCTAGTGGGAAGCTCCTACGAGCAGTACTTC	CASSSLVGSSYEQYF
many	TRBD2	TRBJ2-1	15	TRBV11-2	TGTGCCAGCAGCTTAGGAGGGACTATAAACAATGAGCAGTTCTTC	CASSLGGTINNEQFF
many	.	TRBJ1-6	16	TRBV20-1	TGCAGTGCTAGCAATGAGGGGGACGGGCTCAGTTCACCCCTCCACTTT	CSASNEGDGLSSPLHF
many	.	TRBJ2-7	15	TRBV7-2	TGTGCCAGCAGCTTAGAGCTAGTGGGGCCCTACGAGCAGTACTTC	CASSLELVGPYEQYF
many	.	TRBJ2-5	12	TRBV7-6	TGTGCCAGCAGTCCAATCGCGGAGACCCAGTACTTC	CASSPIAETQYF
few	.	TRBJ2-6	15	TRBV12-3/TRBV12-4	TGTGCCAGCAGTGCCAGGGGAACTGGGGCCAACGTCCTGACTTTC	CASSARGTGANVLTF
many	.	TRBJ1-2	16	TRBV12-3/TRBV12-4	TGTGCCAGCAGTTTAGGAGCAGGCCACCGGGGCTATGGCTACACCTTC	CASSLGAGHRGYGYTF
many	.	TRBJ2-6	16	TRBV25-1	TGTGCCAGCAGTACCAGTACACTCTCTGGGGCCAACGTCCTGACTTTC	CASSTSTLSGANVLTF
.	.	TRBJ2-2	15	TRBV6-1	TGTGCCAGCAGTGAACGACATTGGAACACCGGGGAGCTGTTTTTT	CASSERHWNTGELFF
many	TRBD1	TRBJ2-7	17	TRBV20-1	TGCAGTGCTAGACCCGAGACAGGGGCCGGGACTTTCTACGAGCAGTACTTC	CSARPETGAGTFYEQYF
many	.	TRBJ1-1	12	TRBV29-1	TGCAGCGTTGAAGACGCATCCCGGAGGGCTTTCTTT	CSVEDASRRAFF
many	.	TRBJ1-4	14	TRBV4-3	TGCGCCAGCAGCCAAGACGGATACAATGAAAAACTGTTTTTT	CASSQDGYNEKLFF
many	TRBD1	TRBJ2-7	15	TRBV2	TGTGCCAGCAGTCCCGGACAGGGAGACCCCCACGAGCAGTACTTC	CASSPGQGDPHEQYF
few	TRBD1	TRBJ1-2	15	TRBV27	TGTGCCAGCAGTCTAGACAGGGGATTTGGGTCTGGCTACACCTTC	CASSLDRGFGSGYTF
many	TRBD2	TRBJ2-1	17	TRBV6-2/TRBV6-3	TGTGCCAGCAGAGACATAGCGGGAGGAACTTACAGAAGTGAGCAGTTCTTC	CASRDIAGGTYRSEQFF
.	.	TRBJ1-1	11	TRBV29-1	TGCAGCTCCGCGGGGGGCACTGAAGCTTTCTTT	CSSAGGTEAFF
many	.	TRBJ1-2	13	TRBV28	TGTGCCAGCAGACTTACACATAACTATGGCTACACCTTC	CASRLTHNYGYTF
many	.	TRBJ1-3	15	TRBV7-2	TGTGCCAGCAGCTTAACTCCAAGCTCTGGAAACACCATATATTTT	CASSLTPSSGNTIYF
.	.	TRBJ2-1	11	TRBV27	TGTGCCAGCACTCGTTACAATGAGCAGTTCTTC	CASTRYNEQFF